The 21 T cell receptor beta chains below all came from one sample that was sequenced in a study of CD8+ T cells in alopecia areata. It was cDNA, reverse transcribed from extracted RNA, that served as the sequencing template. TCRdb's copy holds only in-frame clones and misses some; the assay was immunoSEQ multiplex PCR. The repertoire has 200,000 to 250,000 clones, roughly 57% of them found once; the top ten carry just over 0.45%. Source: CD4+ T cells sorted from blood, taken at week 0. These TCRs come from a human donor with alopecia areata.

This clone showed up just once. This sequence joins TRBV30 and TRBJ1-6; TRBD1 aligns across 8 bases. Per germline, CDR1 GTSNPN and CDR2 SVGIG (reference sequence). The V gene end was trimmed by 4 bases and the J gene end by 7 bases; junction bases not matched to a gene: 9. The CDR3 spans 15 residues. Here the CDR3 DNA reads TGTGCCTGGACTTCTAGGACAGGGACGAATTCACCCCTCCACTTT. Amino acid sequence: CAWTSRTGTNSPLHF.

This chain links TRBV29-1 with TRBJ2-3, with D perhaps assigned TRBD1 or TRBD2 (5 bases each). The length of the CDR3 is 14 residues. CDR1 and CDR2 from the germline V gene are SQVTM and ANQGSEA. V was cut by 6 bases and J by 0 bases, with 13 bases left in between. The CDR3 spells CSVLLRGSTDTQYF. DNA for the CDR3: TGCAGCGTATTACTACGGGGCAGCACAGATACGCAGTATTTT.

This chain connects TRBV30 to TRBJ1-2; weak D call: TRBD1 (5 bases). Trimming removed 3 bases at V and 4 bases at J, with 9 bases between. The CDR3 runs to 12 residues. Germline V gene sequence: CDR1 GTSNPN, CDR2 SVGIG (reference sequence). The CDR3 nucleotides read TGTGCCTGGAGGAGGGGTGGCTATGGCTACACCTTC. Protein product: CAWRRGGYGYTF.

This clone was counted only a few times. V and J are TRBV7-9 and TRBJ2-3; tentative D call: TRBD1 (6 bases). V was clipped by 4 bases and J by 0 bases, with 14 bases between them. CDR1 is SEHNR, CDR2 FQNEAQ, per germline (reference sequence). This CDR3 comprises 16 residues. In DNA, the CDR3 is TGTGCCAGCAGCTCGTTAGGACAGACTAGCACAGATACGCAGTATTTT. Residues: CASSSLGQTSTDTQYF.

This chain links TRBV7-9 with TRBJ1-6, with 10 bases that match TRBD1. Germline CDR1 reads SEHNR; CDR2 reads FQNEAQ (reference sequence). After removal of 1 base from V and 8 bases from J, the junction contained 2 bases not matched to a gene. The CDR3 covers 15 residues. The CDR3 is CASSLEGQGHSPLHF. CDR3 nucleotides: TGTGCCAGCAGCTTAGAGGGACAGGGGCATTCACCCCTCCACTTT.

The rearrangement uses TRBV29-1 and TRBJ2-1, with 7 bases that match TRBD1. From germline, CDR1 is SQVTM and CDR2 ANQGSEA. The CDR3 sequence is 14 residues long. The ends lost 0 bases at V and 7 bases at J; junction bases unmatched: 6. The CDR3 DNA reads as TGCAGCGTTGAAGAATCGGACAGGTATAATGAGCAGTTCTTC. It is translated as CSVEESDRYNEQFF.

V gene TRBV30 combines with J gene TRBJ1-2; D ambiguous. The V gene's germline CDR1 is GTSNPN and CDR2 SVGIG (reference sequence). Trimming cost V 3 bases and J 6 bases, with 11 bases left between them. This CDR3 has 12 amino acids. In DNA form, the CDR3 reads TGTGCCTGGAGCGATCCTAAAAATGGCTACACCTTC. Protein product: CAWSDPKNGYTF.

The J gene is TRBJ2-7, the V gene TRBV7-9, with TRBD1 as a possible D gene (5 bases). CDR3 size: 12 residues. Trimming shortened V by 5 bases and J by 3 bases, and 8 bases separated the two germline ends. Germline lookup yields CDR1 SEHNR and CDR2 FQNEAQ (reference sequence). The CDR3 loop is CASSVQDYEQYF. CDR3 nucleotides: TGTGCCAGCAGCGTACAGGACTACGAGCAGTACTTC.

The rearrangement joins TRBV11-2 to TRBJ2-4; D gene unclear. V was cut by 3 bases and J by 0 bases, with 12 bases left in between. Germline loops: CDR1 SGHAT, CDR2 FQNNGV. The CDR3 spans 16 residues. The CDR3 spells CASSLLGPLAKNIQYF. CDR3 DNA: TGTGCCAGCAGCTTGCTCGGGCCTCTAGCCAAAAACATTCAGTACTTC.

This chain joins TRBV6-4 and TRBJ2-4; D assignment may be TRBD1 or TRBD2 (5 bases each). Germline-derived CDR1 and CDR2 are MRHNA and SNTAGT. This CDR3 region has 11 residues. V dropped 6 bases and J dropped 15 bases, with 15 bases sitting between them. CDR3 in amino acids: CASSGADQGYF. The DNA for the CDR3 is TGTGCCAGCAGCGGGGCGGATCAGGGGTACTTC.

This clone was counted between two and nine times. V is TRBV11-2 and J is TRBJ2-7, with 12 bases identical to TRBD2. The CDR3 length is 15 residues. Germline V gene data show CDR1 as SGHAT and CDR2 as FQNNGV. V shed 1 base and J 2 bases; nucleotides not matched to a gene: 0. The CDR3 protein is CASSLGTSGTYEQYF. Here the CDR3 DNA reads TGTGCCAGCAGCTTAGGGACTAGCGGGACCTACGAGCAGTACTTC.

V is TRBV14 and J is TRBJ2-3, with D hard to call. Between the trimmed V and J ends, which lost 3 bases and 6 bases, there was a span of 4 bases. The CDR3 spans 11 residues. CDR1 and CDR2 from the germline V gene are SGHDN and FVKESK. For the CDR3, the DNA is TGTGCCAGCAGCCATGGCGATACGCAGTATTTT. Translated: CASSHGDTQYF.

The chain recombines TRBV7-8 with TRBJ2-2, with 7 bases matching TRBD1. CDR1 is SGHVS and CDR2 is FQNEAQ in the germline V gene. With V trimmed by 3 bases and J by 0 bases, 1 base remained unmatched. The CDR3 length is 15 residues. The CDR3 loop reads CASSLTGTNTGELFF. In DNA, the CDR3 is TGTGCCAGCAGCTTGACAGGGACGAACACCGGGGAGCTGTTTTTT.

The CDR3 here is CASKQGSNYGYTF. DNA for the CDR3: TGTGCCAGCAAGCAGGGTAGTAACTATGGCTACACCTTC. The chain has TRBV2 and TRBJ1-2; a possible D gene is TRBD1 (5 bases). V lost 7 bases and J 1 base, leaving 10 bases between the germline ends. The CDR3 sequence is 13 residues long. CDR1 and CDR2 from the germline V gene are SNHLY and FYNNEI.

The gene calls are TRBV10-3 and TRBJ1-1; possibly TRBD1 for D (5 bases). Trimming shortened V by 3 bases and J by 1 base, and 6 bases separated the two germline ends. The CDR3 extends over 13 amino acids. Per the germline V gene, CDR1 is ENHRY and CDR2 is SYGVKD. CDR3 region: CAISDRENTEAFF. In nucleotides, the CDR3 is TGTGCCATCAGTGACAGGGAGAACACTGAAGCTTTCTTT.

V usage is TRBV11-2 and J usage is TRBJ2-1; D unresolved. The V and J ends lost 0 bases and 4 bases respectively, with 4 bases between them. Germline V CDR1 and CDR2: SGHAT, FQNNGV. The CDR3 spans 13 residues. CDR3 sequence (DNA): TGTGCCAGCAGCTTAGATCGGTACAATGAGCAGTTCTTC. Translation: CASSLDRYNEQFF.

The chain recombines TRBV5-1 with TRBJ2-5; TRBD1 agrees at 12 bases. This CDR3 has 15 amino acids. Germline V gene lookup returns CDR1 SGHRS and CDR2 YFSETQ. Trimming cost V 5 bases and J 4 bases; bases outside gene matches: 6. The DNA of the CDR3 is TGCGCCAGCAGTCATCGGGACAGGGGGCCAGAGACCCAGTACTTC. Protein: CASSHRDRGPETQYF.

This chain connects TRBV7-6 to TRBJ2-3; 13 bases agree with TRBD2. Unmatched junction bases numbered 4, after V lost 5 bases and J lost 5 bases. The CDR3 is 15 residues long. Germline V lookup: CDR1 SGHVS, CDR2 FNYEAQ. The CDR3: CASSPRLAGGDTQYF. The CDR3 region has the DNA TGTGCCAGCAGCCCAAGACTAGCGGGAGGAGATACGCAGTATTTT.

This clone was counted between two and nine times. The rearrangement joins TRBV29-1 to TRBJ1-6; possible D gene TRBD1, 6 bases. Germline loops: CDR1 SQVTM, CDR2 ANQGSEA. V lost 5 bases and J lost 10, with 18 bases in between. This CDR3 is 14 amino acids long. CDR3 nucleotides: TGCAGCGTTAGTTTGGGGGGCCGGGAATCACCCCTCCACTTT. Encoded protein: CSVSLGGRESPLHF.

With regard to this clone: The germline gene is not matched at one end of the junction; a read error may be the cause. This chain connects TRBV5-1 to TRBJ2-5; a possible D gene is TRBD1 (6 bases). Looked up from germline, CDR1 is SGHRS and CDR2 is YFSETQ. This CDR3 has 14 amino acids. The CDR3 reads CASSSLTGTPDDHF. CDR3 in DNA: TGCGCCAGCAGCTCCCTAACCGGGACACCCGACGACCACTTC.

This rearrangement joins TRBV6-1 to TRBJ2-7; D might be TRBD1 or TRBD2, each matching 6 bases. V dropped 2 bases and J dropped 2 bases, with 10 bases sitting between them. Germline V lookup: CDR1 MNHNS, CDR2 SASEGT. The length of the CDR3 is 14 residues. CDR3 in DNA: TGTGCCAGCAGTGAAAGGGGGGTCACCTACGAGCAGTACTTC. Translating gives CASSERGVTYEQYF.